This is a list of T cell receptor beta chains from one sample in a study of post-analysis software for immune sequencing data. In TCRdb, the PCR reads were re-called with MiXCR into one record per CDR3 protein. The sample shows about 430,000 distinct CDR3 sequences, over 30% of them seen only once. Material: blood. The receptors shown here come from a girl aged 2-15 years with multiple sclerosis. CDR3s include the opening cysteine and the closing phenylalanine or tryptophan. The D gene is left open where the match is weak. The size of a clone is reported for some rows only, either as once, few or many, or as a class for expanded clones.

J	size	D	V	DNA	CDR3
TRBJ2-5	few	-	TRBV29-1	TGCAGCGTTGGGGGTCCAGGGGAAGAGACCCAGTACTTC	CSVGGPGEETQYF
TRBJ2-1	-	-	TRBV7-3	TGTGCCAGCAGCTTATTTCCCCTCTCATACAATGAGCAGTTCTTC	CASSLFPLSYNEQFF
TRBJ2-5	-	TRBD1	TRBV7-9	TGTGCCAGCAGCTCCACCGACAGGGCAGCAGAGACCCAGTACTTC	CASSSTDRAAETQYF
TRBJ2-4	-	-	TRBV15	TGTGCCACCAGCACCCAAGGAGTAGCCAAAAACATTCAGTACTTC	CATSTQGVAKNIQYF
TRBJ2-1	-	-	TRBV7-8	TGTGCCAGCAGCGGAAGAGCTATGACGGGGGCCCGAGATACGCAGTTCTTC	CASSGRAMTGARDTQFF
TRBJ1-2	many	TRBD1	TRBV5-5	TGTGCCAGCCAATCGCCAGCGGACAGGGGACACACCTTC	CASQSPADRGHTF
TRBJ2-7	-	TRBD2	TRBV28	TGTGCCAGCAGTTTACCGGGGGGACTGGACTACGAGCAGTACTTC	CASSLPGGLDYEQYF
TRBJ2-7	-	TRBD1	TRBV20-1	TGCAGGGCTAGGACAGGACCCTACGAGCAGTACTTC	CRARTGPYEQYF
TRBJ2-3	-	TRBD2	TRBV5-1	TGCGCCAGCAGCTTAATCCGACTAGCGGGAGTCACAGATACGCAGTATTTT	CASSLIRLAGVTDTQYF
TRBJ1-2	-	-	TRBV11-2	TGTGCCAGCAGCCTTCGGGGTCTGCATGGCTACACCTTC	CASSLRGLHGYTF
TRBJ2-1	-	-	TRBV13	TGTGCCAGCAGCAATTGTGCGTCGGGGGGCTTGGTCTGCAATGAGCAGTTCTTC	CASSNCASGGLVCNEQFF
TRBJ1-4	few	-	TRBV5-5	TGTGCCAGCAGCTCAAGGACAGTGAATAATGAAAAACTGTTTTTT	CASSSRTVNNEKLFF
TRBJ2-5	few	-	TRBV5-1	TGCGCCAGCAGCTTGTCGGCAGTTCAAGAGACCCAGTACTTC	CASSLSAVQETQYF
TRBJ2-7	few	-	TRBV6-4	TGTGCCAGCAGTGACTCGGCTGTAGATACGCTCTTCTCCTACGAGCAGTACTTC	CASSDSAVDTLFSYEQYF
TRBJ1-2	-	-	TRBV19	TGTGCCAGTAGTCCAAAGACAGGAGAGAACTATGGCTACACCTTC	CASSPKTGENYGYTF
TRBJ2-7	few	TRBD1	TRBV6-5	TGTGCCAGCAGTTTGGACAGGTGGGTGAACGAGCAGTACTTC	CASSLDRWVNEQYF
TRBJ2-5	few	TRBD2	TRBV7-2	TGTGCCAGCAGCTTGAGGCTAGCGGTACCCCAAGAGACCCAGTACTTC	CASSLRLAVPQETQYF
TRBJ1-2	-	TRBD1	TRBV3-1	TGTGCCAGCAGCCAACTTCATGCCGGGACAGGGAGGTATGGCTACACCTTC	CASSQLHAGTGRYGYTF
TRBJ2-7	-	TRBD2	TRBV28	TGTGCCAGCAGTTTAACTGCGGGGGCCTACGAGCAGTACTTC	CASSLTAGAYEQYF
TRBJ2-1	-	-	TRBV7-6	TGTGCCAGCAGCTCCCCCTTCGGACTACACAATGAGCAGTTCTTC	CASSSPFGLHNEQFF
TRBJ2-5	-	TRBD2	TRBV20-1	TGCAGTGCTGGAGGGGTTAGCGGGAGAGGAGGGACCCAGTACTTC	CSAGGVSGRGGTQYF
TRBJ1-1	-	TRBD1	TRBV13	TGTGCCAGCAGCTTAGGGACAGGGAGAGGCTCTGAAGCTTTCTTT	CASSLGTGRGSEAFF
TRBJ2-4	few	-	TRBV3-1	TGTGCCAGCAGCGCATTAGATAACAGGGATCGGATAGCCAAAAACATTCAGTACTTC	CASSALDNRDRIAKNIQYF
TRBJ2-5	-	TRBD1	TRBV10-3	TGTGCCATCAGTGAGTTCCAGGGGGCGCCTGAGCAGTACTTC	CAISEFQGAPEQYF
TRBJ2-7	few	TRBD2	TRBV6-6	TGTGCCAGCAGTTACATGACTAGCAACTACGAGCAGTACTTC	CASSYMTSNYEQYF
TRBJ1-4	-	-	TRBV25-1	TGTGCCAGCAGTGAATATTTGGCAACTAATGAAAAACTGTTTTTT	CASSEYLATNEKLFF
TRBJ1-4	-	-	TRBV12-3/TRBV12-4	TGTGCCAGCAGTTGGGACTGGGCAGGGAGCGAAAAACTGTTTTTT	CASSWDWAGSEKLFF
TRBJ2-3	few	TRBD2	TRBV27	TGTGCCAGCACCCTCCTAGCGGGCACTAGCACAGATACGCAGTATTTT	CASTLLAGTSTDTQYF
TRBJ2-7	-	TRBD2	TRBV7-9	TGTGCCAGCAGCTTATTAGCGGGAGTCTACGAGCAGTACTTC	CASSLLAGVYEQYF
TRBJ2-7	-	TRBD1	TRBV12-3/TRBV12-4	TGTGCCAGCAGTTTAGGCGCCACAGGGGGGTCCTACGAGCAGTACTTC	CASSLGATGGSYEQYF